This record looks at one T cell receptor (beta chain) sequence and its context. What antigen it recognizes has not been identified. No much larger clonotype is one base removed from it; base qualities were not supplied. The immunoSEQ Assay, a bias-controlled multiplex PCR, was used to amplify TCRbeta CDR3 regions from genomic DNA. From the authors' description of their analysis: The number of nucleated cells in each sample was estimated by amplification of reference gene primers within the assay. To quantify the absolute abundance of each unique TCRbeta CDR3 rearrangement, sequence reads were collapsed and filtered. For each sample, productive Simpson clonality was calculated by taking the square root of Simpson's diversity index across productive rearrangements. The immuneACCESS repertoire file appears here via TCRdb, limited to in-frame rearrangements. These files lack a portion of the clones; in checked studies, under half of the deficit traces to unresolved V genes, and the cause of the others is not known. The V and J calls and clone size are taken from that table; D and trimming were inferred from the DNA. The sample table contains about 210,000 clones; only one count was recorded for approximately 86% of them. 0.55% to 0.75% of the sample lies in the top ten.

The sample originates from a study of blood T cell repertoires in COVID-19 (dated by TCRdb to about 2020). Looking at the study overall: Samples covering the acute and convalescent phases of COVID-19 were provided by collaborators in the United States, Italy and Spain. The material from the prospective study consisted of cDNA or gDNA derived from T cells, B-cell-depleted T cells, or PBMCs. The samples were drawn from two sources: the first 160 participants of the ongoing ImmuneRACE study, and 1,000 to 1,500 subjects contributed by 6 global collaborators. The repertoires were released in a freely available public database meant as a resource for research on the immune response to SARS-CoV-2. Nearly every sample came with metadata listing a de-identified subject ID, COVID-19 status, age in years and sex. HLA class I and class II types, where available, came from metadata supplied by the sample provider rather than from assay-based typing. Deeply sampled blood TCRbeta repertoires from subjects exposed to, actively infected with, or recovered from COVID-19 were included in the dataset. The investigation overall reported the following: The quantity of clinical and demographic metadata differed by source and by participant and was supplied without curation.

The collaborating institutions used their own protocols to collect whole blood in K2EDTA tubes. Collaborator samples were shipped for TCRbeta analysis as frozen whole blood, isolated PBMCs, or DNA extracted from either sample type. Measured from the cysteine to the phenylalanine, the CDR3 is 19 residues long. Only the CDR3 region is kept as DNA, spanning 57 bases read in frame from base 1. V lost 0 bases and J lost 2 bases; the stretch between them is 23 bases long. The germline V gene gives CDR1 as MGHRA and CDR2 as YSYEKL. The sequenced sample was peripheral blood. The rearrangement combines TRBV4-1 with TRBJ2-7; confidence is insufficient to name the D gene. This sequence was found in a man in his forties with acute or convalescent COVID-19. In nucleotide form, the sequence is TGCGCCAGCAGCCAAGAGCGGAATATCTATTCTCCCCCCCCCTACGAGCAGTACTTC. Protein translation: CASSQERNIYSPPPYEQYF.